Sequencing of this T cell receptor (beta chain) was carried out in a study of T cells after yellow fever vaccination. Across the whole study: SMART-Seq v4 Ultra Low Input prepared the low-cell-number fractions. Study-wide results and caveats: The secondary response was weaker, and its peak arrived faster, on day 5 versus 15.

A process of 5'RACE template switching, which added a universal primer site and UMIs, was used to make TCR cDNA. TCRdb reprocessed the 5' RACE reads via MiXCR and lists one record per CDR3 protein. Of about 220,000 distinct CDR3 sequences detected, roughly 3% appear once; the ten largest clones hold 2.5% to 3.5%. This clonotype was recorded only once. Antigen unknown. The receptor was derived from a man younger than 35 who received the YFV17D yellow fever vaccine. The sequencing used CD4+ T cells sorted from PBMCs, collected 10 days after the yellow fever booster vaccination.

CDR3 loop: CAISDPTVTLGYEQFF. The CDR3 DNA reads TGTGCCATCAGTGATCCTACCGTCACTCTGGGGTATGAGCAGTTCTTC. V usage is TRBV10-3 and J usage is TRBJ2-1; no clear D gene. The CDR3 spans 16 residues. V was cut by 3 bases and J by 8 bases, with 20 bases left in between. In germline, CDR1 is ENHRY, CDR2 SYGVKD.